This TCR beta chain was sequenced for a study of T cell clonotyping in hematopoietic cell transplantation. Sequencing used immunoSEQ multiplex PCR; TCRdb keeps in-frame clones, though not all of them. The profile shows roughly 6,100 clones, less than 40% of them singletons. The germline V and J ends were trimmed by 3 bases and 4 bases, with 4 bases remaining between them. The CDR3 is 13 residues long. Per germline, CDR1 MNHNS and CDR2 SASEGT. The TCR was taken from a female patient aged 50-60 years who had an allogeneic stem cell transplant from an unrelated donor, so the T cells may come from the graft donor. Some clones in this sample may be carry-over from other donors' samples. The material was peripheral blood mononuclear cells, obtained 30 days after allogeneic stem cell transplant. The chain has TRBV6-1 and TRBJ1-6; D is unresolved. CDR3 sequence reads: CASSDSYNSPLHF. Here the CDR3 DNA reads TGTGCCAGCAGTGATTCGTATAATTCACCCCTCCACTTT.